The next 22 T cell receptor beta chains were all read from a single sample in a study of technical replicates of blood from a handful of donors. Libraries were prepared by immunoSEQ multiplex PCR; TCRdb keeps only in-frame clonotypes and omits some of them. The sample lists about 81,000 clones, approximately 80% seen once, with 3% to 5% in the top ten. Sequenced input: PBMCs. These TCRs come from a human donor in good health. Some clones in this sample may be carry-over from other donors' samples.

The genes are TRBV27 and TRBJ1-5, with D uncertain. V was pared by 5 bases and J by 2 bases, with 16 bases between. The length of the CDR3 is 16 residues. CDR1 MNHEY and CDR2 SMNVEV come from the germline V gene (reference sequence). This CDR3 reads CASSPDGRSGNQPQHF. The CDR3 DNA sequence: TGTGCCAGCAGTCCCGATGGGCGAAGTGGCAATCAGCCCCAGCATTTT.

This rearrangement joins TRBV7-6 to TRBJ2-7, with 14 bases lining up with TRBD2. CDR1 SGHVS and CDR2 FNYEAQ come from the germline V gene. The CDR3 totals 18 residues. V gave up 6 bases and J gave up 5 bases; unmatched junction bases: 15. For the CDR3, the DNA is TGTGCCAGCAGTATCTTCCCGGGACTAGCGGGAGAGGATGACGAGCAGTACTTC. This sequence encodes CASSIFPGLAGEDDEQYF.

The chain joins TRBV4-1 to TRBJ1-2; TRBD1 aligns across 8 bases. The V gene end was trimmed by 4 bases and the J gene end by 4 bases; junction bases not matched to a gene: 5. Per the germline V gene, CDR1 is MGHRA and CDR2 is YSYEKL. The CDR3 spans 14 residues. DNA of the CDR3: TGCGCCAGCAGCCCCACGACAGGGGCCTATGGCTACACCTTC. Protein product: CASSPTTGAYGYTF.

This chain uses TRBV6-4 with TRBJ2-1; 8 bases line up with TRBD2. Germline-derived CDR1 and CDR2 are MRHNA and SNTAGT. Trimming cost V 0 bases and J 6 bases; bases outside gene matches: 7. This CDR3 has 16 amino acids. The CDR3 DNA reads as TGTGCCAGCAGTGACTCGGGGCTAGCGGGTCCCAATGAGCAGTTCTTC. Protein sequence: CASSDSGLAGPNEQFF.

The chain recombines TRBV6-4 with TRBJ2-2; 7 nucleotides align to TRBD1. The trim removed 0 bases at V and 1 base at J, leaving 5 bases unmatched. The length of the CDR3 is 17 residues. Germline CDR1 reads MRHNA; CDR2 reads SNTAGT. CDR3 in DNA: TGTGCCAGCAGTGACTCGTTTAACAGGGGGAACACCGGGGAGCTGTTTTTT. Protein product: CASSDSFNRGNTGELFF.

The CDR3 spells CASNAGAYGYTF. The CDR3 nucleotides read TGTGCCAGCAATGCAGGGGCCTATGGCTACACCTTC. V and J are TRBV6-1 and TRBJ1-2, with D tentatively TRBD1 (6 bases). V lost 7 bases and J 4 bases, leaving 10 bases between the germline ends. CDR3 length: 12 amino acids. The V gene's germline CDR1 is MNHNS and CDR2 SASEGT.

The gene calls are TRBV5-4 and TRBJ2-5; 7 nucleotides align to TRBD2. The V gene end was trimmed by 3 bases and the J gene end by 2 bases; junction bases not matched to a gene: 7. Germline CDR1 and CDR2: SGHNT and YYREEE (reference sequence). The CDR3 covers 15 residues. The chain's CDR3 is CASSSEREFQETQYF. The DNA of the CDR3 is TGTGCCAGCAGCTCTGAGCGGGAATTTCAAGAGACCCAGTACTTC.

This chain joins TRBV18 and TRBJ2-7; D might be TRBD1 (6 bases). Germline CDR1 KGHSH, CDR2 LQKENI. This CDR3 comprises 15 residues. V was shortened by 3 bases and J by 1 base, with 13 bases between the two germline ends. CDR3 in DNA: TGTGCCAGCTCACCTTCAGGGGTGTTGTCCTACGAGCAGTACTTC. Translation: CASSPSGVLSYEQYF. The full variable domain, rest sourced from reference TRBV18 and TRBJ2-7, is NAGVMQNPRHLVRRRGQEARLRCSPMKGHSHVYWYRQLPEEGLKFMVYLQKENIIDESGMPKERFSAEFPKEGPSILRIQQVVRGDSAAYFCASSPSGVLSYEQYFGPGTRLTVT.

The chain joins TRBV7-8 to TRBJ1-2; TRBD1 matches 9 bases. There are 14 residues in the CDR3. Germline assignment: CDR1 SGHVS and CDR2 FQNEAQ. J was trimmed by 6 bases and V by 2 bases; bases with no gene match: 4. The chain's CDR3 is CASSLLQGANGYTF. The CDR3 nucleotides are TGTGCCAGCAGCTTATTACAGGGGGCTAATGGCTACACCTTC.

The CDR3 region has the DNA TGTGCCAGCAGTTGGTCTGAGACTAGCGGGACAGATACGCAGTATTTT. It codes for CASSWSETSGTDTQYF. The chain recombines TRBV6-6 with TRBJ2-3, with 10 bases aligning to TRBD2. Germline CDR1 is MNHNY and CDR2 is SVGAGI (reference sequence). This CDR3 has 16 residues. V dropped 4 bases and J dropped 3; count of bases not matched to a gene: 7.

This chain connects TRBV6-5 to TRBJ2-1, with 7 positions matching TRBD1. The ends lost 8 bases at V and 6 bases at J; junction bases unmatched: 1. Germline lookup yields CDR1 MNHEY and CDR2 SVGAGI. The CDR3 covers 11 residues. The CDR3 nucleotides are TGTGCCAGCCACAGGGGCAATGAGCAGTTCTTC. Amino acids: CASHRGNEQFF.

V and J are TRBV7-3 and TRBJ2-1; D is unresolved. V shed 1 base and J shed 0 bases, with 7 bases lying between them. Germline CDR1 SGHTA, CDR2 FQGTGA. The CDR3 totals 15 residues. Written as DNA, the CDR3 is TGTGCCAGCAGCTTAATGGAGAGCTCCTACAATGAGCAGTTCTTC. Protein: CASSLMESSYNEQFF. Together with reference TRBV7-3 and TRBJ2-1, the CDR3 gives the full variable domain: GAGVSQTPSNKVTEKGKYVELRCDPISGHTALYWYRQSLGQGPEFLIYFQGTGAADDSGLPNDRFFAVRPEGSVSTLKIQRTERGDSAVYLCASSLMESSYNEQFFGPGTRLTVL.

The chain joins TRBV7-3 to TRBJ2-3; 9 bases fit TRBD2. V was pared by 0 bases and J by 4 bases, with 5 bases of the junction left unmatched. This CDR3 has 16 amino acids. From germline, CDR1 is SGHTA and CDR2 FQGTGA. The CDR3 region has the DNA TGTGCCAGCAGCTTAACGGCGGGAGGGCATGCAGATACGCAGTATTTT. Residues: CASSLTAGGHADTQYF. The full variable domain, with the rest looked up from reference TRBV7-3 and TRBJ2-3, is GAGVSQTPSNKVTEKGKYVELRCDPISGHTALYWYRQSLGQGPEFLIYFQGTGAADDSGLPNDRFFAVRPEGSVSTLKIQRTERGDSAVYLCASSLTAGGHADTQYFGPGTRLTVL.

The chain recombines TRBV19 with TRBJ1-3, with a tentative D call TRBD1 (5 bases). Trimming removed 4 bases at V and 2 bases at J, with 12 bases between. Per germline, CDR1 LNHDA and CDR2 SQIVND (reference sequence). This CDR3 has 15 amino acids. The CDR3 bases are TGTGCCAGTAGTAGTACAGGATTAACTGGAAACACCATATATTTT. Its translation is CASSSTGLTGNTIYF. The variable domain in full, completed from reference TRBV19 and TRBJ1-3, reads DGGITQSPKYLFRKEGQNVTLSCEQNLNHDAMYWYRQDPGQGLRLIYYSQIVNDFQKGDIAEGYSVSREKKESFPLTVTSAQKNPTAFYLCASSSTGLTGNTIYFGEGSWLTVV.

This chain joins TRBV29-1 and TRBJ2-5, with 10 bases lining up with TRBD1. With V trimmed by 5 bases and J by 5 bases, 14 bases remained unmatched. CDR3 length equals 16 residues. Germline V gene sequence: CDR1 SQVTM, CDR2 ANQGSEA. CDR3 nucleotide sequence: TGCAGCGTTCTAACGGGTGGGACAGGGGTCGGGGAGACCCAGTACTTC. It yields the protein CSVLTGGTGVGETQYF.

This clone occurred a few times. CDR3 nucleotide sequence: TGCAGCGTTGCAGGGGGCAGAAACACTGAAGCTTTCTTT. Translated, it gives CSVAGGRNTEAFF. This chain joins TRBV29-1 and TRBJ1-1; 8 bases match TRBD1. Germline V gives CDR1 SQVTM, CDR2 ANQGSEA. The CDR3 runs 13 residues. After removal of 4 bases from V and 2 bases from J, the junction contained 3 bases not matched to a gene.

V usage is TRBV6-6 and J usage is TRBJ1-1, with D unclear. CDR3 length equals 14 residues. V was trimmed by 6 bases and J by 3 bases, leaving 14 bases between them. CDR1 is MNHNY, CDR2 SVGAGI, per germline (reference sequence). The CDR3 nucleotides are TGTGCCAGCAGATCCGACCGGGTAGACACTGAAGCTTTCTTT. Translating gives CASRSDRVDTEAFF.

In its sample, this clone was seen a few times. This sequence joins TRBV5-4 and TRBJ2-3; no clear D. The V end was cut by 4 bases, the J end by 2 bases, with 8 bases between. CDR3 length: 13 residues. Germline V gene sequence: CDR1 SGHNT, CDR2 YYREEE (reference sequence). The CDR3 DNA reads as TGTGCCAGCAGCCCCCCATCCACAGATACGCAGTATTTT. Its translation: CASSPPSTDTQYF.

This chain uses TRBV29-1 with TRBJ1-4; D unresolved. In germline, CDR1 is SQVTM, CDR2 ANQGSEA. The CDR3 totals 11 residues. V was shortened by 6 bases and J by 10 bases, with 12 bases between the two germline ends. The DNA of the CDR3 is TGCAGCGTGACCAAAGAGGCAAAACTGTTTTTT. Translated, it gives CSVTKEAKLFF.

The chain carries TRBV6-6 and TRBJ1-5; 10 bases are shared with TRBD1. This CDR3 spans 16 amino acids. The trim removed 5 bases at V and 6 bases at J, leaving 10 bases unmatched. Germline V CDR1 and CDR2: MNHNY, SVGAGI (reference sequence). CDR3 nucleotides: TGTGCCAGCAGTCCCCAGGACAGGGGGGTTTTTCAGCCCCAGCATTTT. Translated: CASSPQDRGVFQPQHF.

The chain joins TRBV2 to TRBJ1-4; D might be TRBD1 (6 bases). The germline CDR1 and CDR2 sequences are SNHLY and FYNNEI. Between the trimmed V and J ends, which lost 8 bases and 7 bases, there was a span of 17 bases. The CDR3 runs to 14 residues. In DNA, the CDR3 is TGTGCCAGCTTGGGGGCCGGGTGGAGTGAAAAACTGTTTTTT. This encodes CASLGAGWSEKLFF.

The V and J genes are TRBV5-6 and TRBJ2-7, with TRBD1 as a possible D gene (6 bases). Between the trimmed V and J ends, which lost 2 bases and 2 bases, there was a span of 20 bases. Germline CDR1 reads SGHDT; CDR2 reads YYEEEE. The CDR3 spans 17 residues. The CDR3 DNA reads as TGTGCCAGCAGCTTACGACCAGGGGACACCCTAGCCTACGAGCAGTACTTC. Protein: CASSLRPGDTLAYEQYF. Full variable domain (outside the CDR3, taken from reference TRBV5-6 and TRBJ2-7): DAGVTQSPTHLIKTRGQQVTLRCSPKSGHDTVSWYQQALGQGPQFIFQYYEEEERQRGNFPDRFSGHQFPNYSSELNVNALLLGDSALYLCASSLRPGDTLAYEQYFGPGTRLTVT.